This T cell receptor (beta chain) appears in the sequencing data of a study of blood T cell repertoires in COVID-19. Germline loops: CDR1 SQVTM, CDR2 ANQGSEA. Losses at the gene ends were 4 bases for V and 4 bases for J; bases not matched to a gene: 7. The CDR3 extends over 14 amino acids. Libraries were prepared by immunoSEQ multiplex PCR; TCRdb keeps only in-frame clonotypes and omits some of them. The data show about 50,000 clones, 80% to 90% seen once. The material sequenced was peripheral blood. This rearrangement joins TRBV29-1 to TRBJ2-5, with TRBD1 matching 9 bases. The clonotype comes from a man between 65 and 85 years old with acute or convalescent COVID-19. CDR3 in amino acids: CSVGTGGRGETQYF. The CDR3 nucleotides are TGCAGCGTTGGAACAGGGGGCCGGGGAGAGACCCAGTACTTC.